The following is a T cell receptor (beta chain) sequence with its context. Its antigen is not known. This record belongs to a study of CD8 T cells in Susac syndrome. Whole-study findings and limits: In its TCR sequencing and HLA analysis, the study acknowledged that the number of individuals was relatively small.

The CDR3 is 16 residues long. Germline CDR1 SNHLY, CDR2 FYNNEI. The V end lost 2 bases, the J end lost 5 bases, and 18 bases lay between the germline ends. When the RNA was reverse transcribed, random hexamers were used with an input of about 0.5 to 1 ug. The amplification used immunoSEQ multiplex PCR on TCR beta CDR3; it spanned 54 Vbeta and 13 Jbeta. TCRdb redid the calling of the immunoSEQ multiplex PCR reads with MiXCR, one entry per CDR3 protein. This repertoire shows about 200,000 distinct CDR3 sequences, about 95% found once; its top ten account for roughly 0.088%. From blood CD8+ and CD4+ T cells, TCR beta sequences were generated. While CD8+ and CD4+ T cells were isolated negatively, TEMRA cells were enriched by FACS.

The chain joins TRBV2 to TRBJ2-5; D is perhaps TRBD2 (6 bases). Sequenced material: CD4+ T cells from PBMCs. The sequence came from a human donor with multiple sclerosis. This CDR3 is CASSESASLASETQYF. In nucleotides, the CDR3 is TGTGCCAGCAGTGAATCGGCCAGTCTAGCGTCGGAGACCCAGTACTTC.